One and the same sample provided the 21 T cell receptor beta chains below, sequenced in a study of blood T cells in healthy people across ages (dated by TCRdb to the mid-2010s). Receptors were amplified or captured by 5' RACE. This sample was sequenced with an Illumina HiSeq 2500. The second PCR ran for roughly 6 to 11 cycles and used a J-beta primer mix along with a sample-barcoded 5' primer. TCRdb trimmed public reads at Q25 via fastp, called clones via MiXCR and kept in-frame beta chains. Every CDR3 protein is listed once, alongside the most common genes and DNA of its rows. This sample gives some 790,000 distinct CDR3 sequences in total; more than 25% of them show up just once. 17% of the sample goes to the ten largest clones. Sequencing was performed on blood. The receptors here all came from a woman older than 75 in good health.

This chain connects TRBV19 to TRBJ1-2; TRBD1 agrees at 7 bases. The CDR3 consists of 17 residues. Trimming at V came to 4 bases and at J to 4 bases, leaving 15 bases not matched to a gene. Germline-derived CDR1 and CDR2 are LNHDA and SQIVND (reference sequence). This CDR3 reads CASSRMESVTGSYGYTF. The DNA of the CDR3 is TGTGCCAGTAGTAGGATGGAGTCGGTGACAGGGAGCTATGGCTACACCTTC.

The chain is built from TRBV15 and TRBJ2-7; unclear D gene. The germline V gene encodes CDR1 LNHNV and CDR2 YYDKDF (reference sequence). With 0 bases removed from V and 0 bases from J, the gap between germline ends came to 6 bases. The CDR3 has 14 amino acids. In DNA form, the CDR3 reads TGTGCCACCAGCAGAGAAGCAGGCTCCTACGAGCAGTACTTC. As protein: CATSREAGSYEQYF.

This clonotype showed up many times. The rearrangement uses TRBV20-1 and TRBJ2-7, with D hard to call. Germline assignment: CDR1 DFQATT and CDR2 SNEGSKA (reference sequence). The V end was cut by 1 base, the J end by 4 bases, with 17 bases between. The CDR3 sequence is 15 residues long. CDR3 region: CSARAVQGMGYEQYF. For the CDR3, the DNA is TGCAGTGCTAGAGCGGTTCAAGGGATGGGGTACGAGCAGTACTTC.

This clonotype was seen a handful of times. This may arise from a read error, as a much more abundant clone is one base away. The rearrangement joins TRBV7-2 to TRBJ2-3; TRBD2 matches 7 bases. The germline V gene encodes CDR1 SGHTA and CDR2 FQGNSA. The CDR3 length is 16 residues. The CDR3 region has the DNA TGTGCCAGCAGCCGGGACTACTCGTCTAGCACAGGTACGCAGTATTTT. Translated, it gives CASSRDYSSSTGTQYF.

The chain has TRBV14 and TRBJ2-1; D might be TRBD2 (6 bases). The V and J ends lost 3 bases and 13 bases respectively, with 19 bases between them. CDR1 SGHDN and CDR2 FVKESK come from the germline V gene. CDR3 length equals 14 residues. The CDR3 loop reads CASSQARPGETQFF. CDR3 sequence (DNA): TGTGCCAGCAGCCAGGCCAGGCCGGGAGAGACCCAGTTCTTC.

This clonotype was counted many times. This sequence joins TRBV6-5 and TRBJ1-2; 11 bases line up with TRBD1. The germline V gene has CDR1 MNHEY and CDR2 SVGAGI. The CDR3 sequence is 14 residues long. The J segment lost 8 bases and the V segment lost 6 bases, leaving 8 bases of the junction unmatched. The CDR3 region is CASSRWTGGYGYTF. CDR3 bases: TGTGCCAGCAGCCGGTGGACAGGGGGCTACGGCTACACCTTC.

This clonotype was observed a handful of times. In DNA, the CDR3 is TGTGCCAGCAGTTTTGCGGGACATTTTAATGAAAAACTGTTTTTT. Its translation is CASSFAGHFNEKLFF. The chain carries TRBV6-5 and TRBJ1-4; TRBD1 is a possible D gene (6 bases). Germline CDR1 is MNHEY and CDR2 is SVGAGI. The CDR3 extends over 15 amino acids. V was cut by 4 bases and J by 4 bases, with 13 bases left in between.

This clonotype appeared many times. The rearrangement joins TRBV29-1 to TRBJ1-2, with a weak D call TRBD1 (5 bases). Trimming cost V 4 bases and J 6 bases, with 12 bases left between them. Germline CDR1 reads SQVTM; CDR2 reads ANQGSEA. This CDR3 spans 12 amino acids. CDR3 in DNA: TGCAGCGTTGTGCAGGGAAGAGATGGCTACACCTTC. Its translation: CSVVQGRDGYTF.

This clonotype was seen only a few times. The V and J genes are TRBV9 and TRBJ2-3, with TRBD2 matching over 9 bases. V lost 4 bases, J lost 0 bases, and 9 bases stayed unmatched. CDR1 SGDLS and CDR2 YYNGEE come from the germline V gene. The CDR3 has 17 residues. The CDR3 sequence: CASSLRGTSLSTDTQYF. Here the CDR3 DNA reads TGTGCCAGCAGCCTGAGAGGGACTAGCCTTAGCACAGATACGCAGTATTTT.

This clonotype was counted only a few times. A much larger clonotype is one base distant, so this may be a read error. The V gene is TRBV29-1, the J gene TRBJ2-5; 13 bases are shared with TRBD2. After removal of 7 bases from V and 11 bases from J, the junction contained 4 bases not matched to a gene. The germline V gene encodes CDR1 SQVTM and CDR2 ANQGSEA. The CDR3 consists of 11 residues. The DNA of the CDR3 is TGCAGCGCCGGGACTAGCGGGGAGCAGTACTTC. Its translation is CSAGTSGEQYF.

This clonotype occurred many times. The chain combines TRBV12-3 or TRBV12-4 with TRBJ2-3; 9 bases are a match to TRBD1. V dropped 4 bases and J dropped 2; count of bases not matched to a gene: 4. The CDR3 is 15 residues long. The CDR3 nucleotides are TGTGCCAGCAGTTCCGGGACAGGGATCACAGATACGCAGTATTTT. Its translation is CASSSGTGITDTQYF.

With regard to this clonotype: A clone one base away is much larger, so this may be a read error. This rearrangement joins TRBV7-2 to TRBJ2-3; D might be TRBD2 (5 bases). The V end lost 8 bases, the J end lost 0 bases, and 12 bases lay between the germline ends. This CDR3 has 14 amino acids. The germline gives CDR1 SGHTA, CDR2 FQGNSA. The CDR3 loop reads CASRRGSSTDTQYF. CDR3 DNA sequence: TGTGCCAGCCGGCGAGGGTCTAGCACAGATACGCAGTATTTT.

A single count supports this clonotype. This may stem from a read error, because a much larger clone lies one nucleotide away. The V and J genes are TRBV21-1 and TRBJ2-5; the table assigns TRBD1, which was not confirmed against the DNA. TRBV21-1 is listed as a pseudogene. The CDR3 has 16 residues. CDR3 DNA: TGTGCCAGCAACAAAGACGTAAGGCCGAGGGGGGAGACCCAGTACTTC. Its protein is CASNKDVRPRGETQYF.

The table lists this clonotype with a few counts. At one boundary the junction diverges from the germline segment, which might be a read error. The V call is TRBV7-2, the J call TRBJ2-1; possibly TRBD1 or TRBD2 for D (5 bases each). CDR1 is SGHTA, CDR2 FQGNSA, per germline. The CDR3 runs 14 residues. The DNA of the CDR3 is TGTGCCAGCAGCTTTCGAGGGGCTCTAAATGAGCGGTTCTTC. Translating gives CASSFRGALNERFF.

There are many counts of this clonotype. The rearrangement links TRBV3-1 to TRBJ1-5, with TRBD1 matching over 8 bases. This CDR3 region has 15 residues. Germline lookup yields CDR1 LGHDT and CDR2 YNNKEL (reference sequence). J was trimmed by 6 bases and V by 5 bases; bases with no gene match: 9. CDR3 DNA sequence: TGTGCCAGCAGCATGGGCCAGGGGGCCGGTCAGCCCCAGCATTTT. Amino acids: CASSMGQGAGQPQHF.

About this clonotype itself: The final CDR3 position lacks the conserved phenylalanine or tryptophan, pointing to a likely read error. The chain joins TRBV4-3 to TRBJ2-1, with D possibly matching TRBD2 (6 bases). The CDR3 consists of 14 residues. V was clipped by 4 bases and J by 1 base, with 8 bases between them. Germline V gene data show CDR1 as LGHNA and CDR2 as YSLEER. The CDR3 here is CASSLGGSYNEQFV. DNA for the CDR3: TGCGCCAGCAGCCTCGGGGGTTCCTACAATGAGCAGTTCGTC.

This chain connects TRBV12-3 or TRBV12-4 to TRBJ2-2; 7 nucleotides agree with TRBD1. The CDR3 loop spans 16 amino acids. The junction had 8 bases not matched to a gene; V was cut back by 2 bases and J by 5 bases. The CDR3 sequence is CASSLMAGGKTGELFF. CDR3 nucleotide sequence: TGTGCCAGCAGTTTAATGGCAGGGGGAAAGACCGGGGAGCTGTTTTTT.

This clonotype turned up a few times. This chain links TRBV4-3 with TRBJ1-2; the D is unclear. CDR1 is LGHNA and CDR2 is YSLEER in the germline V gene. The ends were cut back, 0 bases at V and 5 bases at J, with 13 bases in the middle. The CDR3 spans 15 residues. CDR3 residues: CASSQEDSSTYGYTF. The CDR3 DNA is TGCGCCAGCAGCCAAGAGGACTCTTCAACGTATGGCTACACCTTC.

This clonotype was counted a few times. This chain links TRBV13 with TRBJ1-6, with D unresolved. Germline values: CDR1 PRHDT, CDR2 FYEKMQ (reference sequence). Between the trimmed V and J ends, which lost 6 bases and 7 bases, there was a span of 16 bases. There are 15 residues in the CDR3. CDR3 DNA sequence: TGTGCCAGCAGGGATGGACGGAGTCCGAATTCACCCCTCCACTTT. Translated: CASRDGRSPNSPLHF.

The gene calls are TRBV20-1 and TRBJ2-5, with 9 bases aligning to TRBD2. The J call may be faulty, since TRBJ2-7 better matches the DNA end. Germline V gene data show CDR1 as DFQATT and CDR2 as SNEGSKA (reference sequence). The CDR3 extends over 14 amino acids. The chain's CDR3 is CSAIRSGGPYEQYF. CDR3 DNA: TGCAGTGCTATCCGTAGCGGGGGACCCTACGAGCAGTACTTC.

This clonotype has at least ten counts. The chain couples TRBV7-9 to TRBJ2-3; 8 bases agree with TRBD2. V shed 3 bases, J shed 4 bases, and the junction held 9 bases outside the gene matches. The CDR3 contains 16 residues. The germline V gene has CDR1 SEHNR and CDR2 FQNEAQ (reference sequence). CDR3 loop: CASSLGSGGSADTQYF. The CDR3 nucleotides are TGTGCCAGCAGCTTGGGCAGCGGGGGTTCGGCAGATACGCAGTATTTT.